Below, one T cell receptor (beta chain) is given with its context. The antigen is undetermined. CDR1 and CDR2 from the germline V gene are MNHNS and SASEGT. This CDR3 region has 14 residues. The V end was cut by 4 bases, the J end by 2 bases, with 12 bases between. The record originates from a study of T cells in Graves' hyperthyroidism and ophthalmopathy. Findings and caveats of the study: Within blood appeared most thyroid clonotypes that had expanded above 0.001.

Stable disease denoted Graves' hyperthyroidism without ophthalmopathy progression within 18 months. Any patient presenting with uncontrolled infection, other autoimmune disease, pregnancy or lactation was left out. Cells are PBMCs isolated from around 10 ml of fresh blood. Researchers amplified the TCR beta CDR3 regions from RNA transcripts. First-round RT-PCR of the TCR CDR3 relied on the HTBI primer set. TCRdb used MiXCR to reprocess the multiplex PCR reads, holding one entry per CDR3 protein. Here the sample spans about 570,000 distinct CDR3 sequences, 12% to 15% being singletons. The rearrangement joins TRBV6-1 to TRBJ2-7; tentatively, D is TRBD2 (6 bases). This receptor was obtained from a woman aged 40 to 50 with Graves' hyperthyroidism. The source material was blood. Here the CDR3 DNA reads TGTGCCAGCAGTGTTAGGACTACCGCCTACGAGCAGTACTTC. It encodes CASSVRTTAYEQYF.